Shown below are 29 T cell receptor beta chains from a single sample sequenced in a study of early T cells in non-severe SARS-CoV-2 infection. TCRdb re-derived calls from the 5' RACE reads in MiXCR, one entry per CDR3 protein. Here the sample spans fewer than 50,000 distinct CDR3 sequences, around 6.5% being singletons. Sample: whole blood, taken at baseline. These receptors came from an adult who was a healthcare worker with PCR-confirmed SARS-CoV-2 infection or an uninfected control (not recorded which).

This chain links TRBV4-2 with TRBJ2-4, with TRBD2 matching over 9 bases. Unmatched junction bases numbered 19, after V lost 0 bases and J lost 1 base. There are 22 residues in the CDR3. Germline V lookup: CDR1 LGHNA, CDR2 YNFKEQ. CDR3 in DNA: TGTGCCAGCAGCCAAGATATTAGCTCAGCTAGCGGGGCCTACTTGGCCAAAAACATTCAGTACTTC. Translating it yields CASSQDISSASGAYLAKNIQYF.

There are a few counts of this clonotype. V is TRBV3-1 and J is TRBJ2-3; D is ambiguous. Trimming took 6 bases from V and 4 from J, leaving 14 bases between them. The V gene's germline CDR1 is LGHDT and CDR2 YNNKEL (reference sequence). The length of the CDR3 is 14 residues. The DNA for the CDR3 is TGTGCCAGCAGTCCCCCCAGCGTCGCAGATACGCAGTATTTT. This sequence encodes CASSPPSVADTQYF.

This clonotype was counted many times. V and J are TRBV10-3 and TRBJ2-3; D unresolved. Trimming removed 2 bases at V and 1 base at J, with 10 bases between. The CDR3 contains 15 residues. The germline V gene encodes CDR1 ENHRY and CDR2 SYGVKD. CDR3 amino acids: CAISEGLDRTDTQYF. DNA for the CDR3: TGTGCCATCAGTGAGGGGCTAGATCGCACAGATACGCAGTATTTT.

This clonotype was detected ten times or more. The chain joins TRBV18 to TRBJ1-6; 10 bases are shared with TRBD1. Losses at the gene ends were 4 bases for V and 12 bases for J; bases not matched to a gene: 12. The CDR3 covers 16 residues. Looked up from germline, CDR1 is KGHSH and CDR2 is LQKENI. The CDR3 DNA is TGTGCCAGCTCACGCTCTGCCGGGACAGGGGAACGACCCCTCCACTTT. As protein: CASSRSAGTGERPLHF.

This clonotype was observed a handful of times. This chain links TRBV5-1 with TRBJ2-7, with 8 positions matching TRBD2. This CDR3 has 18 amino acids. J lost 0 bases, V lost 4 bases, and 15 bases had no gene match. The V gene's germline CDR1 is SGHRS and CDR2 YFSETQ. This chain's CDR3 is CASSTKPGGTTSSYEQYF. The CDR3 nucleotides are TGCGCCAGCAGCACTAAACCGGGGGGGACAACTAGCTCCTACGAGCAGTACTTC.

This clonotype was observed at least ten times. The chain links TRBV12-3 or TRBV12-4 to TRBJ1-2; possible D gene TRBD1, 5 bases. The CDR3 has 13 residues. Trimming cost V 3 bases and J 4 bases, with 9 bases left between them. This chain's CDR3 is CASSLVGLYGYTF. The DNA of the CDR3 is TGTGCCAGCAGTTTGGTGGGACTCTATGGCTACACCTTC.

The table lists this clonotype with many counts. At one of its ends the junction is not consistent with the germline gene, which may arise from a read error. This chain links TRBV7-6 with TRBJ2-1, with 8 positions matching TRBD2. Germline V gene data show CDR1 as SGHVS and CDR2 as FNYEAQ. The length of the CDR3 is 15 residues. CDR3 nucleotides: TGTGCCAGCAGCTTACGGGGGGGCTCCAACAATGAGCAGTTCTTC. It yields the protein CASSLRGGSNNEQFF.

CDR3 residues: CSAARVQGFYEQYF. The CDR3 DNA sequence: TGCAGTGCCGCCCGCGTACAGGGATTCTACGAGCAGTACTTC. V gene TRBV20-1 combines with J gene TRBJ2-7, with a weak D call TRBD1 (6 bases). Germline CDR1 and CDR2: DFQATT and SNEGSKA (reference sequence). The CDR3 covers 14 residues. V was trimmed by 6 bases and J by 3 bases, leaving 18 bases between them.

The chain carries TRBV5-4 and TRBJ2-1; D may be TRBD2 (5 bases). Germline V gives CDR1 SGHNT, CDR2 YYREEE (reference sequence). V gave up 3 bases and J gave up 3 bases, with 10 bases separating them. The CDR3 totals 14 residues. The DNA for the CDR3 is TGTGCCAGCAGCTGGAGGTCTCGCTACAATGAGCAGTTCTTC. This translates into CASSWRSRYNEQFF.

The chain links TRBV7-2 to TRBJ2-6; weak D call: TRBD1 (5 bases). Germline lookup yields CDR1 SGHTA and CDR2 FQGNSA. Trimming took off 3 bases at V and 2 bases at J, with 5 bases between the two ends. The CDR3 covers 14 residues. The CDR3 nucleotides are TGTGCCAGCAGCTTCAGGGCTGGGGCCAACGTCCTGACTTTC. The encoded protein is CASSFRAGANVLTF.

There are many counts of this clonotype. The V gene is TRBV7-9, the J gene TRBJ2-1; 8 positions match TRBD1. The CDR3 is 14 amino acids. Trimming removed 5 bases from V and 8 bases from J; junction bases left unmatched: 8. Germline CDR1 reads SEHNR; CDR2 reads FQNEAQ (reference sequence). CDR3 sequence: CASSHHDRGDEQFF. CDR3 DNA: TGTGCCAGCAGCCACCACGACAGGGGCGATGAGCAGTTCTTC.

This clonotype was picked up a small number of times. This chain uses TRBV9 with TRBJ2-3; 8 bases agree with TRBD2. This CDR3 region has 14 residues. Germline-derived CDR1 and CDR2 are SGDLS and YYNGEE. Germline trimming cut 0 bases from V and 7 bases from J; bases unmatched to any gene: 4. CDR3: CASSVAGGENTQYF. In DNA, the CDR3 is TGTGCCAGCAGCGTAGCCGGGGGGGAGAATACGCAGTATTTT.

This chain uses TRBV11-2 with TRBJ2-7, with D possibly matching TRBD2 (6 bases). V shed 2 bases and J shed 1 base, with 9 bases lying between them. The germline CDR1 and CDR2 sequences are SGHAT and FQNNGV. The CDR3 runs 14 residues. CDR3 sequence: CASSLSGLSYEQYF. The CDR3 DNA is TGTGCCAGCAGCTTATCGGGACTTTCCTACGAGCAGTACTTC.

This clonotype was recorded a few times. The chain uses TRBV7-9 and TRBJ2-7, with TRBD1 matching 7 bases. V was clipped by 2 bases and J by 6 bases; unmatched bases: 4. The CDR3 has 13 residues. CDR1 and CDR2 from the germline V gene are SEHNR and FQNEAQ (reference sequence). The CDR3 region is CASSLLAGGEQYF. In DNA form, the CDR3 reads TGTGCCAGCAGCTTATTGGCAGGGGGCGAGCAGTACTTC.

This clonotype has at least ten counts. The gene calls are TRBV12-3 or TRBV12-4 and TRBJ2-6, with TRBD2 matching over 8 bases. Unmatched junction bases numbered 7, after V lost 0 bases and J lost 3 bases. This CDR3 region has 18 residues. The CDR3 DNA reads TGTGCCAGCAGTTTAGCGCGGGGTAGCGGGGTTGGGGCCAACGTCCTGACTTTC. Its translation: CASSLARGSGVGANVLTF.

This clonotype was observed at least ten times. The rearrangement uses TRBV18 and TRBJ1-2; TRBD1 matches at 7 bases. This CDR3 region has 19 residues. The trim removed 0 bases at V and 3 bases at J, leaving 16 bases unmatched. CDR1 and CDR2 (germline): KGHSH, LQKENI. The DNA for the CDR3 is TGTGCCAGCTCACCACCCTTTCTTCGGACAGGCCTGGAGGACTATGGCTACACCTTC. Translated, it gives CASSPPFLRTGLEDYGYTF.

As to this clonotype: The junction differs from germline at one of its ends, possibly a read error. The chain couples TRBV12-3 or TRBV12-4 to TRBJ2-3, with D unclear. The CDR3 has 10 amino acids. In DNA form, the CDR3 reads TGTGCCAGCAGTCCCCGAGTTGGTAGGTTT. Its protein is CASSPRVGRF.

The table lists this clonotype with many counts. The chain joins TRBV11-2 to TRBJ2-5; tentative D call: TRBD1 (5 bases). V lost 5 bases, J lost 7 bases, and 14 bases lay in between. The CDR3 has 13 residues. Germline V CDR1 and CDR2: SGHAT, FQNNGV. For the CDR3, the DNA is TGTGCCAGCAGCCTTAAGACAGATTCGACCCAGTACTTC. This translates into CASSLKTDSTQYF. Full variable domain (missing parts from reference TRBV11-2 and TRBJ2-5): EAGVAQSPRYKIIEKRQSVAFWCNPISGHATLYWYQQILGQGPKLLIQFQNNGVVDDSQLPKDRFSAERLKGVDSTLKIQPAKLEDSAVYLCASSLKTDSTQYFGPGTRLLVL.

This chain joins TRBV7-6 and TRBJ2-5; the D call may be TRBD1 or TRBD2 (6 bases each). Germline V gene data show CDR1 as SGHVS and CDR2 as FNYEAQ. This CDR3 contains 13 residues. V was cut by 10 bases and J by 1 base, with 13 bases left in between. CDR3 amino acids: CATSTGAQETQYF. The DNA for the CDR3 is TGTGCCACCAGTACGGGGGCCCAAGAGACCCAGTACTTC.

This clonotype was detected a few times. The V call is TRBV2, the J call TRBJ1-5; D may be TRBD1 (5 bases). The CDR3 runs to 15 residues. V was pared by 9 bases and J by 7 bases, with 22 bases between. Germline V CDR1 and CDR2: SNHLY, FYNNEI. The CDR3 loop reads CASWPGPSDGQPQHF. The CDR3, as DNA: TGTGCCAGTTGGCCGGGACCCTCCGACGGGCAGCCCCAGCATTTT.

Only a few counts were recorded for this clonotype. The genes are TRBV2 and TRBJ2-3; D tentatively fits TRBD1 or TRBD2 (6 bases each). Trimming stripped 0 bases from V and 3 bases from J, with 10 bases between. The V gene's germline CDR1 is SNHLY and CDR2 FYNNEI. CDR3 length equals 15 residues. CDR3 in DNA: TGTGCCAGCAGTGAAGCGGGGGGCAGTACAGATACGCAGTATTTT. Encoded protein: CASSEAGGSTDTQYF.

This clonotype has ten or more counts. The rearrangement links TRBV6-5 to TRBJ1-2, with D perhaps matching TRBD1 (5 bases). Germline lookup yields CDR1 MNHEY and CDR2 SVGAGI. CDR3 length: 12 residues. Trimming took 10 bases from V and 4 from J, leaving 13 bases between them. Here the CDR3 reads CATRDRGYGYTF. DNA for the CDR3: TGTGCCACCCGTGACAGAGGCTATGGCTACACCTTC.

This clonotype showed up many times. The chain uses TRBV4-3 and TRBJ2-7; 11 bases line up with TRBD1. CDR1 and CDR2 from the germline V gene are LGHNA and YSLEER. The CDR3 is made up of 16 amino acids. The V segment lost 0 bases and the J segment 7 bases; nucleotides outside the gene matches: 8. The CDR3 is CASSQDRGQGAGEQYF. For the CDR3, the DNA is TGCGCCAGCAGCCAAGATCGCGGACAGGGGGCAGGTGAGCAGTACTTC.

V and J are TRBV7-9 and TRBJ2-5; 7 bases are shared with TRBD2. The CDR3 extends over 15 amino acids. Germline CDR1 and CDR2: SEHNR and FQNEAQ (reference sequence). V lost 3 bases, J lost 2 bases, and 6 bases stayed unmatched. CDR3 region: CASSLRGGSQETQYF. DNA for the CDR3: TGTGCCAGCAGCTTGCGGGGAGGGTCTCAAGAGACCCAGTACTTC.

This clonotype was seen ten or more times. The V and J genes are TRBV6-5 and TRBJ1-4; D unresolved. The CDR3 loop spans 14 amino acids. Trimming left V 4 bases short and J 11 bases short, with 17 bases between. The germline V gene encodes CDR1 MNHEY and CDR2 SVGAGI. CDR3 coding DNA: TGTGCCAGCAGTTCAACCGGGCTCAAGAGGAAACTGTTTTTT. Its translation is CASSSTGLKRKLFF.

J is TRBJ1-6 and V is TRBV12-3 or TRBV12-4; D unresolved. CDR3 length equals 13 residues. The V and J ends lost 3 bases and 9 bases respectively, with 9 bases between them. The CDR3 region is CASSLGGSSPLHF. Written as DNA, the CDR3 is TGTGCCAGCAGTTTGGGCGGCTCTTCACCCCTCCACTTT.

The sample holds many counts of this clonotype. The V and J genes are TRBV5-4 and TRBJ2-2; 7 nucleotides match TRBD1. The CDR3 is made up of 15 amino acids. Germline V gives CDR1 SGHNT, CDR2 YYREEE (reference sequence). V gave up 4 bases and J gave up 3 bases; unmatched junction bases: 6. CDR3 residues: CASSAETGYTGELFF. Here the CDR3 DNA reads TGTGCCAGCAGCGCGGAGACAGGGTACACCGGGGAGCTGTTTTTT.

The table lists this clonotype with a few counts. The J gene is TRBJ2-5, the V gene TRBV19, with 7 bases lining up with TRBD1. Trimming cost V 6 bases and J 5 bases; bases outside gene matches: 6. The CDR3 contains 13 residues. Germline CDR1 reads LNHDA; CDR2 reads SQIVND (reference sequence). The CDR3 reads CASRRQGSETQYF. The CDR3 DNA reads TGTGCCAGTAGGAGACAGGGATCGGAGACCCAGTACTTC.

This chain joins TRBV6-6 and TRBJ1-2; D gene ambiguous. CDR3 length equals 11 residues. Germline assignment: CDR1 MNHNY and CDR2 SVGAGI (reference sequence). V was trimmed by 5 bases and J by 0 bases, leaving 1 base between them. This CDR3 is CASSTNYGYTF. CDR3 in DNA: TGTGCCAGCAGTACTAACTATGGCTACACCTTC.